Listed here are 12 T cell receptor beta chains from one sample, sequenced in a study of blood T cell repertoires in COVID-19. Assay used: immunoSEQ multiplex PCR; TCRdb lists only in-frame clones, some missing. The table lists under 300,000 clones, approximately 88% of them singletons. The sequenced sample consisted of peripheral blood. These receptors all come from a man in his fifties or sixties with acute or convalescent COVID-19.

The DNA for the CDR3 is TGTGCCAGCAGCCCGACAGGACTGAACACTGAAGCTTTCTTT. Translating gives CASSPTGLNTEAFF. The chain combines TRBV5-4 with TRBJ1-1, with D tentatively TRBD1 (6 bases). CDR1 SGHNT and CDR2 YYREEE come from the germline V gene (reference sequence). V dropped 4 bases and J dropped 0 bases, with 10 bases sitting between them. The CDR3 has 14 residues.

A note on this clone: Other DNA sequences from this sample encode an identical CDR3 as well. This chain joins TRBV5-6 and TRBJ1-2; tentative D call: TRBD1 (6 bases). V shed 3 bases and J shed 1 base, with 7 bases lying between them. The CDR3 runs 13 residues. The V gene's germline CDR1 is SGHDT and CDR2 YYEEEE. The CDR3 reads CASSSQGNYGYTF. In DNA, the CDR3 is TGTGCCAGCAGCTCACAGGGTAACTATGGCTACACCTTC.

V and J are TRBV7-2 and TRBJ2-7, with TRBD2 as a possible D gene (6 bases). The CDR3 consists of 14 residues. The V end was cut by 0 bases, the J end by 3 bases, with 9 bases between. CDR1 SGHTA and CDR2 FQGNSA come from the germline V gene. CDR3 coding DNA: TGTGCCAGCAGCTTAGCGGCGGGGTTCTACGAGCAGTACTTC. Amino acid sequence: CASSLAAGFYEQYF.

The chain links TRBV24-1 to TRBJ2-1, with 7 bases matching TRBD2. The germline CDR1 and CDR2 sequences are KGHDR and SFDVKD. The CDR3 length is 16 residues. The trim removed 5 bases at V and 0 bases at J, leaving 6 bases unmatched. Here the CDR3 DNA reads TGTGCCACCAGTGGAGGGCTAGCGGTCTCCTACAATGAGCAGTTCTTC. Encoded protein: CATSGGLAVSYNEQFF.

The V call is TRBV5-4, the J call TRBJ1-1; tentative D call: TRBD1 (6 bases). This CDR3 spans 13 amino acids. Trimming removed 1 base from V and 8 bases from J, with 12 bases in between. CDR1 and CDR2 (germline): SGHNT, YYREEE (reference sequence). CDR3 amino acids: CASSLPGGQEAFF. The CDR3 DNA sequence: TGTGCCAGCAGCTTGCCGGGCGGACAGGAAGCTTTCTTT.

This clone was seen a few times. The chain's CDR3 is CASLRNTGELFF. Written as DNA, the CDR3 is TGTGCCAGCCTAAGGAACACCGGGGAGCTGTTTTTT. The genes are TRBV28 and TRBJ2-2; unclear D gene. From germline, CDR1 is MDHEN and CDR2 SYDVKM. There are 12 residues in the CDR3. The germline V and J ends were trimmed by 8 bases and 1 base, with 5 bases remaining between them.

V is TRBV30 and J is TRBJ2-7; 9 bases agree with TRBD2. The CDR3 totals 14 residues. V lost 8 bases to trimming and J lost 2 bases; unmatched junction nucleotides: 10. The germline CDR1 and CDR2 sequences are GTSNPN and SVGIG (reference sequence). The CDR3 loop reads CALKRAGGTYEQYF. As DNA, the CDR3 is TGTGCCCTTAAACGAGCGGGGGGCACCTACGAGCAGTACTTC. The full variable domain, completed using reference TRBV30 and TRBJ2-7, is SQTIHQWPATLVQPVGSPLSLECTVEGTSNPNLYWYRQAAGRGLQLLFYSVGIGQISSEVPQNLSASRPQDRQFILSSKKLLLSDSGFYLCALKRAGGTYEQYFGPGTRLTVT.

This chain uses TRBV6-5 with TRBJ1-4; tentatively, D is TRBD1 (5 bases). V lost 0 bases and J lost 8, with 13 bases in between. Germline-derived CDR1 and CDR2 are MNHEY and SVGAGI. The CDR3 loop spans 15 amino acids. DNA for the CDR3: TGTGCCAGCAGTTACTCCCCCAGGGAGGGGGAAAAACTGTTTTTT. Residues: CASSYSPREGEKLFF.

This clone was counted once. Here the CDR3 reads CAMGAQGGFYTEAFF. CDR3 DNA sequence: TGTGCCATGGGGGCACAGGGGGGATTCTACACTGAAGCTTTCTTT. This chain uses TRBV7-9 with TRBJ1-1; TRBD1 aligns across 8 bases. This CDR3 has 15 residues. The junction had 13 bases not matched to a gene; V was cut back by 10 bases and J by 3 bases. Germline CDR1 SEHNR, CDR2 FQNEAQ (reference sequence). The full variable domain, its missing parts supplied by reference TRBV7-9 and TRBJ1-1, is DTGVSQNPRHKITKRGQNVTFRCDPISEHNRLYWYRQTLGQGPEFLTYFQNEAQLEKSRLLSDRFSAERPKGSFSTLEIQRTEQGDSAMYLCAMGAQGGFYTEAFFGQGTRLTVV.

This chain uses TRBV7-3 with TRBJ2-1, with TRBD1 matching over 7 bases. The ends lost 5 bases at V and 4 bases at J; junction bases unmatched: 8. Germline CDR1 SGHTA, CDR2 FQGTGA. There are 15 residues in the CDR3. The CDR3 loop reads CASSPLGTAYNEQFF. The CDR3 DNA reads TGTGCCAGCAGCCCCCTCGGGACAGCTTACAATGAGCAGTTCTTC.

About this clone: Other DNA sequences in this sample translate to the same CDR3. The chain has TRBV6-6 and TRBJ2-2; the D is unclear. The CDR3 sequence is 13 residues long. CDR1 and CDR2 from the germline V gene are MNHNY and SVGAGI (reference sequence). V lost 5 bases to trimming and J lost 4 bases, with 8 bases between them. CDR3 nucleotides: TGTGCCAGCAGTCTCCCGGGCACCGGGGAGCTGTTTTTT. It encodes CASSLPGTGELFF.

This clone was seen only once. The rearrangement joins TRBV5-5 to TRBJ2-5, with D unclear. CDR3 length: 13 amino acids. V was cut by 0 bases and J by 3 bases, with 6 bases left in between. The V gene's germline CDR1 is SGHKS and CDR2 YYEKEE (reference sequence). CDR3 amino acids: CASSLDPEETQYF. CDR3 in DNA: TGTGCCAGCAGCTTGGACCCAGAAGAGACCCAGTACTTC.